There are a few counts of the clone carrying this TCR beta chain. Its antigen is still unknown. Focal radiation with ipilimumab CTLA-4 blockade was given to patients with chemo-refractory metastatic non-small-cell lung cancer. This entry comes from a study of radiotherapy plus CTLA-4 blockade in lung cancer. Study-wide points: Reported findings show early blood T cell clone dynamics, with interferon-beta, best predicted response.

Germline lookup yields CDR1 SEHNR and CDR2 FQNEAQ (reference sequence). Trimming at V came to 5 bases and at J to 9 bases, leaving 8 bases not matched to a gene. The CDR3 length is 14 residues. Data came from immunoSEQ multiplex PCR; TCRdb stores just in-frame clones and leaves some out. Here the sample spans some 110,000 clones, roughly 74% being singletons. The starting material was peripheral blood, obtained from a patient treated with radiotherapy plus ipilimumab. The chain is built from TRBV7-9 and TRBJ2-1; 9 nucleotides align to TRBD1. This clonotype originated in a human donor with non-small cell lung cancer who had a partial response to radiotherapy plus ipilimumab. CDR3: CASSPRDRATEQFF. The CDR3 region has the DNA TGTGCCAGCAGCCCCCGGGACAGGGCTACTGAGCAGTTCTTC.